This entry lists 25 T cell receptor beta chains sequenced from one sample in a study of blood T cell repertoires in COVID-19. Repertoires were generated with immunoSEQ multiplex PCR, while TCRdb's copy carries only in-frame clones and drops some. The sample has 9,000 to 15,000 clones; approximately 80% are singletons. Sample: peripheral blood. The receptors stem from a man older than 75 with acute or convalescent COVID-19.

The CDR3 DNA is TGTGCCAGCAGCTTAGCGGCGGGGGGTCCCTACGAGCAGTACTTC. Protein: CASSLAAGGPYEQYF. The chain carries TRBV7-2 and TRBJ2-7; TRBD2 aligns across 8 bases. Germline V gene lookup returns CDR1 SGHTA and CDR2 FQGNSA. The ends lost 0 bases at V and 2 bases at J; junction bases unmatched: 3. The CDR3 has 15 amino acids.

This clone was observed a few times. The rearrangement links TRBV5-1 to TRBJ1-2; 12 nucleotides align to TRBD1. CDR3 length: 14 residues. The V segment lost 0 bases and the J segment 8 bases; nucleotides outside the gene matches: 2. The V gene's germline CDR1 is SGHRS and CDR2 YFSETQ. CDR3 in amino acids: CASSLEGTGGGYTF. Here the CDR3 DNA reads TGCGCCAGCAGCTTGGAAGGGACAGGGGGCGGCTACACCTTC.

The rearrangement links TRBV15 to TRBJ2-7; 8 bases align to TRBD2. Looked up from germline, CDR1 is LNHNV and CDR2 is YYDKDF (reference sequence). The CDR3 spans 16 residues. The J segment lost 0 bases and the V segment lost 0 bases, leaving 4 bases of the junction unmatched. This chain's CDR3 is CATSRDSGEHSYEQYF. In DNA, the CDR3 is TGTGCCACCAGCAGAGATAGCGGGGAACACTCCTACGAGCAGTACTTC.

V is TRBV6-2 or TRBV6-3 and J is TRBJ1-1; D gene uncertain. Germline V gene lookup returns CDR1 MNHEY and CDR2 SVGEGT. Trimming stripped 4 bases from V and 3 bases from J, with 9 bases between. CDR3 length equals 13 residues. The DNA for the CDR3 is TGTGCCAGCAGTTTTCAGGTCGACACTGAAGCTTTCTTT. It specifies CASSFQVDTEAFF.

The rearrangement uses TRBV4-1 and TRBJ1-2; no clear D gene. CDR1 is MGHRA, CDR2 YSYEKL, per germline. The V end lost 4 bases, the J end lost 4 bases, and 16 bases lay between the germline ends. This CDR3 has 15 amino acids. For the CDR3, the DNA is TGCGCCAGCAGCCTCAGCGGGTCTGAAACCTATGGCTACACCTTC. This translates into CASSLSGSETYGYTF.

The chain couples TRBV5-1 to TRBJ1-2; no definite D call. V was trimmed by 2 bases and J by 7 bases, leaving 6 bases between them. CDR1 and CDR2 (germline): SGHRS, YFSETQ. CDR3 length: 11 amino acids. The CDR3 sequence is CASSLGVGYTF. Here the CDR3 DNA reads TGCGCCAGCAGCTTAGGAGTTGGCTACACCTTC.

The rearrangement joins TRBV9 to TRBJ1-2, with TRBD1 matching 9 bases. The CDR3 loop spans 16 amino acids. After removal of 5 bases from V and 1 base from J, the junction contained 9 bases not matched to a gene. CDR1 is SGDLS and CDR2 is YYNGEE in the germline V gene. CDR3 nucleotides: TGTGCCAGCAGTATCGGGACAGGGACACTTAACTATGGCTACACCTTC. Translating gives CASSIGTGTLNYGYTF.

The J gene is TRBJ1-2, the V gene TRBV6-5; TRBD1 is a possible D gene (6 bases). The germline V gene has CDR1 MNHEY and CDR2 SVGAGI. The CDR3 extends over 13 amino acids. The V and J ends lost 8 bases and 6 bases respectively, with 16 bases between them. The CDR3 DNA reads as TGTGCCAGCTTGGGCAGGGGCTCGGATGGCTACACCTTC. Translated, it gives CASLGRGSDGYTF.

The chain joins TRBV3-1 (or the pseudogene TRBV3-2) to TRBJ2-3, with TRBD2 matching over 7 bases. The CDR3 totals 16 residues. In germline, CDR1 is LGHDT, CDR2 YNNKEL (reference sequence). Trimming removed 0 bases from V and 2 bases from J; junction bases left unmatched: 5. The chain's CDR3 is CASSQEPSGNTDTQYF. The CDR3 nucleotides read TGTGCCAGCAGCCAAGAACCCAGCGGGAACACAGATACGCAGTATTTT.

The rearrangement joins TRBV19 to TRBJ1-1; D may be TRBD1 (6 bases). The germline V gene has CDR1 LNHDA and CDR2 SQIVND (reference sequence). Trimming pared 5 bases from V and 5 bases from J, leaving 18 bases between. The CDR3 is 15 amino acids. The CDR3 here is CASSPRGGKGTEAFF. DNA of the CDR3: TGTGCCAGTAGTCCCCGGGGGGGCAAGGGAACTGAAGCTTTCTTT.

The CDR3 loop is CASSSNLAGDMETQYF. In DNA form, the CDR3 reads TGTGCCAGCAGTTCCAATTTAGCGGGGGATATGGAGACCCAGTACTTC. The chain employs TRBV28 and TRBJ2-5, with 9 bases matching TRBD2. J was trimmed by 5 bases and V by 4 bases; bases with no gene match: 11. The germline CDR1 and CDR2 sequences are MDHEN and SYDVKM. This CDR3 spans 16 amino acids. Variable domain in full (rest from reference TRBV28 and TRBJ2-5): DVKVTQSSRYLVKRTGEKVFLECVQDMDHENMFWYRQDPGLGLRLIYFSYDVKMKEKGDIPEGYSVSREKKERFSLILESASTNQTSMYLCASSSNLAGDMETQYFGPGTRLLVL.

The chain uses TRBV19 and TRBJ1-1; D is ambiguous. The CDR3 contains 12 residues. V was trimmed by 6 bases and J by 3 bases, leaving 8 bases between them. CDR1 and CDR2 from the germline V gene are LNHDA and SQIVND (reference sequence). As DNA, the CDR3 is TGTGCCAGTAGCAACCGGTACACTGAAGCTTTCTTT. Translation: CASSNRYTEAFF.

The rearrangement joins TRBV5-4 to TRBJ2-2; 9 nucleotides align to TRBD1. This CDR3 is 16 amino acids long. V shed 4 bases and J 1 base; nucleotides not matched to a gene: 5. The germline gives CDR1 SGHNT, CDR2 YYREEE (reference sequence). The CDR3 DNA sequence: TGTGCCAGCAGCGCACAGGGGGCGCTGAACACCGGGGAGCTGTTTTTT. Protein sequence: CASSAQGALNTGELFF.

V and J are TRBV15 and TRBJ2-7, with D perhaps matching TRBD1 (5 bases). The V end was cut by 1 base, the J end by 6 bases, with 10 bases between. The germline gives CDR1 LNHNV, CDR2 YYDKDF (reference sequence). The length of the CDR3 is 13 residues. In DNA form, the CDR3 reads TGTGCCACCAGCAGAGGGGGCAAGGGCGAGCAGTACTTC. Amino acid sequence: CATSRGGKGEQYF.

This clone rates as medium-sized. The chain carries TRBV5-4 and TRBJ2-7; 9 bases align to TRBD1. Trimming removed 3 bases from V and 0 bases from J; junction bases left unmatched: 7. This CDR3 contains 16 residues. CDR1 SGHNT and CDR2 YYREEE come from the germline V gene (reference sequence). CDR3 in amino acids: CASSSPDRGISYEQYF. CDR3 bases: TGTGCCAGCAGCTCACCCGACAGGGGGATCTCCTACGAGCAGTACTTC. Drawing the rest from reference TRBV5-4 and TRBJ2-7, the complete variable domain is ETGVTQSPTHLIKTRGQQVTLRCSSQSGHNTVSWYQQALGQGPQFIFQYYREEENGRGNFPPRFSGLQFPNYSSELNVNALELDDSALYLCASSSPDRGISYEQYFGPGTRLTVT.

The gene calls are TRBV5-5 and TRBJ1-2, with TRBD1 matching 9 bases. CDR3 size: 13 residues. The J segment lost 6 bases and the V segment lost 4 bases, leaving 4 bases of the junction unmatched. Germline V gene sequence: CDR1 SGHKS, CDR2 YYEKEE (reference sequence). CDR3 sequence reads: CASSPGTGNGYTF. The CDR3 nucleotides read TGTGCCAGCAGCCCCGGGACAGGGAATGGCTACACCTTC.

As DNA, the CDR3 is TGTGCCAGCAGCCCCCAGCGGGGGAACTACAATGAGCAGTTCTTC. Translation: CASSPQRGNYNEQFF. The chain joins TRBV7-3 to TRBJ2-1; TRBD2 matches 8 bases. The trim removed 5 bases at V and 3 bases at J, leaving 6 bases unmatched. CDR1 SGHTA and CDR2 FQGTGA come from the germline V gene. The length of the CDR3 is 15 residues.

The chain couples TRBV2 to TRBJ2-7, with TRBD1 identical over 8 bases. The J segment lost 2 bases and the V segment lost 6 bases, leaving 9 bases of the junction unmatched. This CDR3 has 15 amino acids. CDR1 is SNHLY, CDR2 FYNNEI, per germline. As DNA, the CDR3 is TGTGCCAGCAGCGACCCGACAGGGGCTACCTACGAGCAGTACTTC. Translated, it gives CASSDPTGATYEQYF.

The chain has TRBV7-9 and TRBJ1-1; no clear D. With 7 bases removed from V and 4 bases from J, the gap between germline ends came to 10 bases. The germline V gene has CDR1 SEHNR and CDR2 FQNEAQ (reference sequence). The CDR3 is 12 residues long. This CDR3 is CASTGLATEAFF. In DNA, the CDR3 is TGTGCCAGCACCGGTTTGGCCACTGAAGCTTTCTTT.

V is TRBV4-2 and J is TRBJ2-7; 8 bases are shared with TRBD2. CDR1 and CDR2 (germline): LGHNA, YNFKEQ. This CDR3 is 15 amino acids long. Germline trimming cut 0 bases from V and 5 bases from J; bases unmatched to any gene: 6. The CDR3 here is CASSQDRRGVNEQYF. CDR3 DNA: TGTGCCAGCAGCCAAGACAGGCGGGGGGTCAACGAGCAGTACTTC.

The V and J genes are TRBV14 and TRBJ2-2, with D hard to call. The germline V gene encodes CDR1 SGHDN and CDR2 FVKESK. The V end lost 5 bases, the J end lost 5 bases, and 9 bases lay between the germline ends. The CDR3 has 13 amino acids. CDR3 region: CASSEIRTGELFF. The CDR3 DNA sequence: TGTGCCAGCAGCGAGATCCGAACCGGGGAGCTGTTTTTT.

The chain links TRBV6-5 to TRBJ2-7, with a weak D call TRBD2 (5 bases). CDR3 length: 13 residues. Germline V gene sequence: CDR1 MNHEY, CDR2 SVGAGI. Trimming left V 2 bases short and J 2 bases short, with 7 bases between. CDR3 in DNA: TGTGCCAGCAGTTACGAGGGTGCCTACGAGCAGTACTTC. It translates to CASSYEGAYEQYF.

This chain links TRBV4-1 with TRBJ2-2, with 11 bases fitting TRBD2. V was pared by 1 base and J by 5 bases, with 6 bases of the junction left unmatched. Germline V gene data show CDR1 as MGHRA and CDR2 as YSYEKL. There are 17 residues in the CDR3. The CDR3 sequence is CASSQGLTSGVTGELFF. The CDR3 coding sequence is TGCGCCAGCAGCCAAGGCCTGACTAGCGGGGTTACCGGGGAGCTGTTTTTT.

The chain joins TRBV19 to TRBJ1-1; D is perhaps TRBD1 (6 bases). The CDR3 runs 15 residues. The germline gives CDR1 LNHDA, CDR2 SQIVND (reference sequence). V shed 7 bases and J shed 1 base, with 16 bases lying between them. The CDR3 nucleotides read TGTGCCAGTACCTCCTATCAGGGACAGAACACTGAAGCTTTCTTT. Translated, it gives CASTSYQGQNTEAFF. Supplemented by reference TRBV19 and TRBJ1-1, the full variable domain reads DGGITQSPKYLFRKEGQNVTLSCEQNLNHDAMYWYRQDPGQGLRLIYYSQIVNDFQKGDIAEGYSVSREKKESFPLTVTSAQKNPTAFYLCASTSYQGQNTEAFFGQGTRLTVV.

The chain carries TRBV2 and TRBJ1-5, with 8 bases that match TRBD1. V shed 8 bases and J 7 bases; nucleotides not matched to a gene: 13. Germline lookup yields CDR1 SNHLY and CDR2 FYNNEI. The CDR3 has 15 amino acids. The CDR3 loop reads CASWGGQGRYQPQHF. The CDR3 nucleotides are TGTGCCAGCTGGGGCGGACAGGGACGGTACCAGCCCCAGCATTTT. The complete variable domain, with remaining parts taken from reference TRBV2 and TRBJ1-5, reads EPEVTQTPSHQVTQMGQEVILRCVPISNHLYFYWYRQILGQKVEFLVSFYNNEISEKSEIFDDQFSVERPDGSNFTLKIRSTKLEDSAMYFCASWGGQGRYQPQHFGDGTRLSIL.